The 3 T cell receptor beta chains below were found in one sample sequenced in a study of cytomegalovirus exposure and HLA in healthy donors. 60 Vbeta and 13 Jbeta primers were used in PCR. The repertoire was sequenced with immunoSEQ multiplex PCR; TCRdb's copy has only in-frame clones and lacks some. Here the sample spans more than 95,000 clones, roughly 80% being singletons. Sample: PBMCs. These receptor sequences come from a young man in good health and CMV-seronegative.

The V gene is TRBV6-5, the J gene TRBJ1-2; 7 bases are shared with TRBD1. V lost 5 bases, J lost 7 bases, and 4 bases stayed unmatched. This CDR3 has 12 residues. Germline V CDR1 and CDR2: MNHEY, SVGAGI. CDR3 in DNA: TGTGCCAGCAGTCAGGGGGGATTTGGCTACACCTTC. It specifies CASSQGGFGYTF.

CDR3 DNA: TGTGCCAGCAGTGTTCTCTACGAGCAGTACTTC. Encoded protein: CASSVLYEQYF. The chain links TRBV28 to TRBJ2-7; D is unclear. The V end lost 5 bases, the J end lost 3 bases, and 5 bases lay between the germline ends. CDR3 size: 11 residues. Germline values: CDR1 MDHEN, CDR2 SYDVKM.

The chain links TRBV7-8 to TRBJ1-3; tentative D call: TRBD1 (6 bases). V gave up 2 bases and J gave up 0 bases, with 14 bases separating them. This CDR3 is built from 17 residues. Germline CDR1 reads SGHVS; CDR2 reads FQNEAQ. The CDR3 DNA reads TGTGCCAGCAGCTTAACAGGGATCACACTCTCTGGAAACACCATATATTTT. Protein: CASSLTGITLSGNTIYF.